This note documents a single T cell receptor beta chain sequence. Its antigen is currently unknown. Each CDR3 protein gets one entry after TCRdb re-called the reads with MiXCR. This sample has 45,000 to 55,000 distinct CDR3 sequences, with about 21% found just once. V lost 8 bases and J 6 bases, leaving 9 bases between the germline ends. The CDR3 runs to 11 residues. Germline V gene data show CDR1 as SNHLY and CDR2 as FYNNEI. The sample originates from a study of T cell repertoires in cytomegalovirus infection. Study-wide context: Peptides in the study included HLA-C-restricted and HLA-B-restricted CMV epitopes. Study conclusions and caveats: What dominated the ex vivo response were HLA-C-restricted CMV-specific TCR beta clonotypes.

The receptor comes from a human donor in good health (CMV status not recorded). Some clones in this sample may be carry-over from other donors' samples. The source material was CD8+ T cells from cultured PBMCs, sampled from culture after CMV antigen stimulation. The chain links TRBV2 to TRBJ2-3; D unresolved. The CDR3 DNA reads TGTGCCAGCCAGTGGGTGGATACGCAGTATTTT. Translating gives CASQWVDTQYF.